This T cell receptor beta chain was sequenced for a study of response to subunit inactivated influenza vaccine. In regard to this clonotype: Its specificity is not known.

There are 15 residues in the CDR3. Looked up from germline, CDR1 is SGHAT and CDR2 is FQDESV (reference sequence). J lost 1 base, V lost 5 bases, and 6 bases had no gene match. General observations from the study: T cells newly recruited by each seasonal influenza vaccination are few, the authors suggested.

MiXCR, applied by TCRdb to the RT-PCR reads, yields one record per CDR3 protein. The repertoire includes 700,000 to 900,000 distinct CDR3 sequences, about 20% of them detected once, and more than 8.5% sits in the top ten. This specimen was PBMCs from blood, taken more than 4 days after vaccination. The J gene is TRBJ2-5, the V gene TRBV11-1; TRBD2 aligns across 8 bases. This receptor was obtained from a man aged 45 to 65 who received an inactivated influenza vaccine. The CDR3 reads CASSITGTSQETQYF. The CDR3 bases are TGTGCCAGCAGCATAACCGGGACTAGCCAAGAGACCCAGTACTTC.